The present entry profiles one TCR beta chain with its context. In TCRdb, the 5' RACE reads were re-called with MiXCR into one record per CDR3 protein. Here the sample spans about 340,000 distinct CDR3 sequences, about 12% being singletons. These data come from a study of T cells after yellow fever vaccination. With 3 bases removed from V and 1 base from J, the gap between germline ends came to 13 bases. Germline CDR1 and CDR2: KGHSH and LQKENI. CDR3 size: 17 residues. The receptor was derived from a man aged 18 to 30 who received the YFV17D yellow fever vaccine. Specimen: CD4+ T cells sorted from PBMCs, collected 15 days after the yellow fever booster vaccination. This chain joins TRBV18 and TRBJ2-6; a possible D gene is TRBD1 (6 bases). CDR3 sequence reads: CASSPEQGRSGANVLTF. The CDR3 nucleotides read TGTGCCAGCTCACCGGAGCAGGGGCGATCTGGGGCCAACGTCCTGACTTTC.